This T cell receptor (beta chain) was identified in a study of shared T cell receptors in the human thymus. TCRdb keeps only in-frame clones here, not all; method: immunoSEQ multiplex PCR. Counted here are over 350,000 clones, roughly 94% occurring once; the ten biggest clones make up approximately 0.02%. Deletions cut 2 bases from V and 0 bases from J, with 11 bases between. The CDR3 covers 16 residues. Germline V gives CDR1 SGHTA, CDR2 FQGNSA. The clonotype comes from a human donor. The sequencing sample was made of thymocytes. This chain connects TRBV7-2 to TRBJ2-1, with D unresolved. The CDR3 loop is CASSLLRESSYNEQFF. As DNA, the CDR3 is TGTGCCAGCAGCTTACTAAGGGAAAGCTCCTACAATGAGCAGTTCTTC. The full variable domain, with the rest looked up from reference TRBV7-2 and TRBJ2-1, is GAGVSQSPSNKVTEKGKDVELRCDPISGHTALYWYRQSLGQGLEFLIYFQGNSAPDKSGLPSDRFSAERTGGSVSTLTIQRTQQEDSAVYLCASSLLRESSYNEQFFGPGTRLTVL.